Only a few counts were recorded for the clone carrying this T cell receptor beta chain. The target antigen is unknown. The data were obtained in a study of human T cells and chemical hapten exposure. The study's findings and limits: PT1 expanded TCR numbers tracked positively with patch test score.

TCRdb re-called the RACE reads through MiXCR, storing one row per CDR3 protein. The profile shows fewer than 350,000 distinct CDR3 sequences, roughly 8% of them singletons. Time point noted: pre-sensitization, week 0. Treatment of the sample: therapeutic diphenylcyclopropenone sensitization with weekly scalp DPC. The CDR3 is made up of 13 amino acids. Germline V CDR1 and CDR2: ENHRY, SYGVKD. V was clipped by 9 bases and J by 3 bases, with 14 bases between them. This sequence was found in a man between 18 and 29 years old with alopecia areata. Some clones in this sample may be carry-over from other donors' samples. Here the sequenced sample was whole blood, taken in connection with sensitization to the hapten diphenylcyclopropenone (DPC). The rearrangement joins TRBV10-3 to TRBJ1-1, with a tentative D call TRBD1 (6 bases). CDR3 protein: CAIQTGSYTEAFF. In DNA, the CDR3 is TGTGCCATACAAACAGGGTCTTACACTGAAGCTTTCTTT.